This TCR beta chain emerged from a study of T cells in Graves' hyperthyroidism and ophthalmopathy. Template material for amplifying TCR beta CDR3 regions consisted of RNA transcripts. The HTBI primer set drove a first-round RT-PCR of the TCR CDR3. TCRdb re-analysed the multiplex PCR reads in MiXCR, keeping a single row per CDR3 protein. The repertoire holds around 560,000 distinct CDR3 sequences, with approximately 15% as singletons. The authors deemed Graves' hyperthyroidism stable absent ophthalmopathy progression within 18 months. Uncontrolled infection, other autoimmune disease, pregnancy or lactation barred patients from enrollment. Clinical symptoms, serum thyroxine, TRAb, thyroid ultrasound and orbital computed tomography established diagnosis. J was trimmed by 3 bases and V by 5 bases; bases with no gene match: 4. The CDR3 is made up of 14 amino acids. Germline CDR1 and CDR2: SEHNR and FQNEAQ (reference sequence).

This clonotype was detected ten times or more. Sequenced sample: blood. The receptor was derived from a woman aged 18-30 years with Graves' hyperthyroidism. This rearrangement joins TRBV7-9 to TRBJ2-7; 10 nucleotides align to TRBD2. Written as DNA, the CDR3 is TGTGCCAGCAGCCCTAGCGGGAGAGTCTACGAGCAGTACTTC. It yields the protein CASSPSGRVYEQYF.